This entry lists 12 T cell receptor beta chains sequenced from one sample in a study of human T cells and chemical hapten exposure. TCRdb re-analysed the RACE reads in MiXCR, keeping a single row per CDR3 protein. The sample shows 150,000 to 200,000 distinct CDR3 sequences, about 25% of them seen only once. As for time point: patch test 3, about 24 weeks after DPC sensitization. The treatment: therapeutic diphenylcyclopropenone sensitization with weekly scalp DPC. The specimen comprised whole blood, sampled in connection with sensitization to the hapten diphenylcyclopropenone (DPC). These receptors originate from a woman in her 40s with alopecia areata. Some clones in this sample may be carry-over from other donors' samples.

There are a few counts of this clonotype. This chain joins TRBV12-5 and TRBJ2-5; no clear D gene. V was pared by 7 bases and J by 4 bases, with 16 bases between. The CDR3 extends over 14 amino acids. Germline CDR1 is LGHNT and CDR2 is FRNRAP. The CDR3 sequence: CASAAHVLPETQYF. The CDR3 nucleotides are TGTGCTAGTGCCGCCCACGTTCTCCCAGAGACCCAGTACTTC.

The chain links TRBV7-9 to TRBJ2-1; 8 bases agree with TRBD2. The junction had 5 bases not matched to a gene; V was cut back by 7 bases and J by 0 bases. The CDR3 sequence is 15 residues long. Germline V gene sequence: CDR1 SEHNR, CDR2 FQNEAQ (reference sequence). The CDR3 DNA sequence: TGTGCCAGCATCATCGGGACTAGCTCCTACAATGAGCAGTTCTTC. Protein product: CASIIGTSSYNEQFF.

The CDR3 loop is CASSERGAGGPGRETQYF. The CDR3 nucleotides read TGTGCCAGCAGTGAGCGTGGAGCGGGAGGGCCCGGTCGTGAGACCCAGTACTTC. The chain recombines TRBV6-1 with TRBJ2-5; 10 nucleotides match TRBD2. There are 18 residues in the CDR3. After removal of 3 bases from V and 5 bases from J, the junction contained 15 bases not matched to a gene. Per the germline V gene, CDR1 is MNHNS and CDR2 is SASEGT.

The chain has TRBV12-1 and TRBJ2-7; the table's D call, TRBD2, has no DNA check behind it. TRBV12-1 is reported as a pseudogene. The CDR3 is made up of 13 amino acids. CDR3 region: CASMTREAYEQYF. The DNA for the CDR3 is TGTGCCAGCATGACGAGGGAAGCCTACGAGCAGTACTTC.

The chain links TRBV29-1 to TRBJ2-7; 10 nucleotides align to TRBD2. The length of the CDR3 is 15 residues. Germline trimming cut 5 bases from V and 7 bases from J; bases unmatched to any gene: 14. Germline V gene sequence: CDR1 SQVTM, CDR2 ANQGSEA. As DNA, the CDR3 is TGCAGCGTTACTACATCTAGCGGGAGATCGAGGGAGCAGTACTTC. It translates to CSVTTSSGRSREQYF.

The genes are TRBV5-1 and TRBJ2-1; D perhaps matches TRBD2 (6 bases). V lost 0 bases and J 10 bases, leaving 11 bases between the germline ends. The CDR3 covers 13 residues. CDR1 SGHRS and CDR2 YFSETQ come from the germline V gene. The CDR3 DNA is TGCGCCAGCAGCTTGGGACTAGATAAGGAGCAGTTCTTC. Amino acids: CASSLGLDKEQFF.

The rearrangement joins TRBV7-2 to TRBJ2-6, with D perhaps matching TRBD1 (5 bases). The CDR3 totals 17 residues. The germline gives CDR1 SGHTA, CDR2 FQGNSA. V was cut by 4 bases and J by 4 bases, with 17 bases left in between. CDR3 amino acids: CASSSNPGGAGANVLTF. The CDR3 DNA reads TGTGCCAGCAGCTCCAACCCCGGTGGGGCAGGGGCCAACGTCCTGACTTTC.

This clonotype was seen a handful of times. The J gene is TRBJ2-7, the V gene TRBV4-1, with 8 bases aligning to TRBD1. Germline CDR1 reads MGHRA; CDR2 reads YSYEKL. Germline trimming cut 3 bases from V and 0 bases from J; bases unmatched to any gene: 4. This CDR3 is 15 amino acids long. The DNA for the CDR3 is TGCGCCAGCAGCCAGGAGACAGGGGCCTCCTACGAGCAGTACTTC. The encoded protein is CASSQETGASYEQYF.

This clonotype turned up a few times. This sequence joins TRBV15 and TRBJ1-6; no definite D call. The length of the CDR3 is 13 residues. The germline V and J ends were trimmed by 5 bases and 8 bases, with 10 bases remaining between them. Germline V gene sequence: CDR1 LNHNV, CDR2 YYDKDF (reference sequence). Written as DNA, the CDR3 is TGTGCCACCAGCGCGACCCGGGATTCACCCCTCCACTTT. Its protein product is CATSATRDSPLHF.

The chain uses TRBV10-3 and TRBJ1-1; 7 bases agree with TRBD1. J lost 2 bases, V lost 3 bases, and 6 bases had no gene match. CDR1 is ENHRY, CDR2 SYGVKD, per germline. This CDR3 has 15 amino acids. In nucleotides, the CDR3 is TGTGCCATCAGTGACGGGGACAGCTTAAACACTGAAGCTTTCTTT. It codes for CAISDGDSLNTEAFF.

This sequence joins TRBV6-2 or TRBV6-3 and TRBJ2-7; D possibly corresponds to TRBD2 (5 bases). Germline V gene lookup returns CDR1 MNHEY and CDR2 SVGEGT. CDR3 length: 13 residues. Trimming cost V 8 bases and J 2 bases, with 13 bases left between them. CDR3 sequence reads: CASQTTSTYEQYF. The CDR3 nucleotides are TGTGCCAGCCAAACAACTAGTACCTACGAGCAGTACTTC.

On this clonotype: This could be a read error, since a much larger clone is one nucleotide away. This chain uses TRBV27 with TRBJ1-1; 8 bases are shared with TRBD1. There are 12 residues in the CDR3. Losses at the gene ends were 11 bases for V and 4 bases for J; bases not matched to a gene: 6. Looked up from germline, CDR1 is MNHEY and CDR2 is SMNVEV (reference sequence). CDR3 protein: CAGTDRGTEAFF. In nucleotides, the CDR3 is TGTGCCGGCACCGACAGGGGCACTGAAGCTTTCTTT.